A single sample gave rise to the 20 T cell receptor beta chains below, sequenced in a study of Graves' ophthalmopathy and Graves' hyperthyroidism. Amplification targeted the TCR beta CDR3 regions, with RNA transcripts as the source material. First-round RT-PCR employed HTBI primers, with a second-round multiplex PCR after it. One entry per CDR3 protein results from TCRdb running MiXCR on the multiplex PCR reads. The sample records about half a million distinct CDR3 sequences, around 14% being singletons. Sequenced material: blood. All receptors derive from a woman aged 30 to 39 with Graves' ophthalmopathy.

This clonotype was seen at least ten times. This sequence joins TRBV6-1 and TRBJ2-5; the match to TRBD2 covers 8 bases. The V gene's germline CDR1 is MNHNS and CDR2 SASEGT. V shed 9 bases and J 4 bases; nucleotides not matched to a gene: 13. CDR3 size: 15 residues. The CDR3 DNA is TGTGCCAGTACTCGGGGGGGCCGGTCGCCAGAGACCCAGTACTTC. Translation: CASTRGGRSPETQYF.

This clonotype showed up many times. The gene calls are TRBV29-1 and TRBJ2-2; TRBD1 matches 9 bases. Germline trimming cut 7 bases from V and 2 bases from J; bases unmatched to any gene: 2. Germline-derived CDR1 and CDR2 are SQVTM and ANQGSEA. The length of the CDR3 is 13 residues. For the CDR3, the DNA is TGCAGCGGACAGGGGGGAAACACCGGGGAGCTGTTTTTT. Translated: CSGQGGNTGELFF.

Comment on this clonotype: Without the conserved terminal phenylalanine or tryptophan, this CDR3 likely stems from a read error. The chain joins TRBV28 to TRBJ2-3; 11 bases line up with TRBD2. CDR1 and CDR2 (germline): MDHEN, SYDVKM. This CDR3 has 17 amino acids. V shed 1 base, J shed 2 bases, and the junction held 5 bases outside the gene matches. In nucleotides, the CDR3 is TGTGCCAGCAGTTTATTTCTAGCGGGAGGATCCACAGATACGCAGTATTGT. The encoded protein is CASSLFLAGGSTDTQYC.

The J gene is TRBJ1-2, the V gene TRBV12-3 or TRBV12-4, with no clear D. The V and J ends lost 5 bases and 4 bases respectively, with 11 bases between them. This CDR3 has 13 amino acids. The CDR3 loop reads CASSAEGAYGYTF. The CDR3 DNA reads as TGTGCCAGCAGTGCAGAGGGAGCCTATGGCTACACCTTC.

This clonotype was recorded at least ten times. The CDR3 DNA reads as TGTGCCAGCAGCTCCTATACAGGGGGGTCGCGAGCTTTCTTT. Translating it yields CASSSYTGGSRAFF. The genes are TRBV7-9 and TRBJ1-1, with 8 bases lining up with TRBD1. Looked up from germline, CDR1 is SEHNR and CDR2 is FQNEAQ (reference sequence). The CDR3 has 14 amino acids. Trimming removed 4 bases from V and 10 bases from J; junction bases left unmatched: 11.

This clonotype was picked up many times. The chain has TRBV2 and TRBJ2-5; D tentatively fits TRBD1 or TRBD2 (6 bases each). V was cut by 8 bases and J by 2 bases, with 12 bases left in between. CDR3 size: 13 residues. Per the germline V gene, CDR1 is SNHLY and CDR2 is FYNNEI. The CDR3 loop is CASGGRRQETQYF. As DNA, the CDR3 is TGTGCCAGCGGGGGGCGAAGACAAGAGACCCAGTACTTC.

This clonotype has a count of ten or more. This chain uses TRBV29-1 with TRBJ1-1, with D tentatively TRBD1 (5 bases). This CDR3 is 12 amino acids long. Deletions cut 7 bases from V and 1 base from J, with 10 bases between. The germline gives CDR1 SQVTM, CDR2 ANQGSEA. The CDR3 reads CSGETENTEAFF. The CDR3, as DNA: TGCAGCGGAGAGACAGAGAACACTGAAGCTTTCTTT.

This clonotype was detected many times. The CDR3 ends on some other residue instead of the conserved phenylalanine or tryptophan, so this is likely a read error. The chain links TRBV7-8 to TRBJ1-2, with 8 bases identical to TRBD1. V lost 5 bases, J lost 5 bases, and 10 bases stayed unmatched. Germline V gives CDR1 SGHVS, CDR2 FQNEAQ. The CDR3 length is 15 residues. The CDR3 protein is CASSLGQGGHYGYTS. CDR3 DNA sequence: TGTGCCAGCAGCCTTGGACAGGGCGGTCATTATGGCTACACCTCC.

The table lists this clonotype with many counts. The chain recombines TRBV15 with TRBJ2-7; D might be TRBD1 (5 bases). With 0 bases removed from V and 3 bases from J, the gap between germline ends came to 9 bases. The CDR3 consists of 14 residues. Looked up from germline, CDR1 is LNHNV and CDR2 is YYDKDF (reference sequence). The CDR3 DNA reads TGTGCCACCAGCAGAGATAAGGGGATCTACGAGCAGTACTTC. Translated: CATSRDKGIYEQYF.

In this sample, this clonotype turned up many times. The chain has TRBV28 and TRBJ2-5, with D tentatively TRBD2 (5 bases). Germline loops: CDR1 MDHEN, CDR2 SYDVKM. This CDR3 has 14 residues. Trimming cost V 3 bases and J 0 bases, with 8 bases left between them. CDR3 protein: CASSFSRDQETQYF. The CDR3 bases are TGTGCCAGCAGTTTTTCGCGGGACCAAGAGACCCAGTACTTC.

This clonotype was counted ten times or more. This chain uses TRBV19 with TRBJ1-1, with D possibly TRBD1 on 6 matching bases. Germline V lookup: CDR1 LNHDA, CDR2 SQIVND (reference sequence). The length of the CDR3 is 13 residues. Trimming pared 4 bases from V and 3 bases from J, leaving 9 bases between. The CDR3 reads CASSTQGYTEAFF. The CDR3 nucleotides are TGTGCCAGTAGTACTCAGGGGTACACTGAAGCTTTCTTT.

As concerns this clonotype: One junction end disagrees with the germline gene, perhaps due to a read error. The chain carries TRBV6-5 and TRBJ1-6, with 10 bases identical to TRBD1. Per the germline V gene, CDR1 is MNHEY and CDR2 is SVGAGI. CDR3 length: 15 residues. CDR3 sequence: CVSSYPGQGHSPLHF. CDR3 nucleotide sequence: TGTGTCAGCAGTTACCCGGGACAGGGGCATTCACCCCTCCACTTT.

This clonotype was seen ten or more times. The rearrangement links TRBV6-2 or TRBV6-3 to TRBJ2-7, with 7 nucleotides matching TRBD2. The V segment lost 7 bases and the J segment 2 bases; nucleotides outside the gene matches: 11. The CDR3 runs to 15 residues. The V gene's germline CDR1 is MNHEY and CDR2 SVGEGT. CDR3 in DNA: TGTGCCAGCACTGACCGGGAGGACGTGACCTACGAGCAGTACTTC. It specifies CASTDREDVTYEQYF.

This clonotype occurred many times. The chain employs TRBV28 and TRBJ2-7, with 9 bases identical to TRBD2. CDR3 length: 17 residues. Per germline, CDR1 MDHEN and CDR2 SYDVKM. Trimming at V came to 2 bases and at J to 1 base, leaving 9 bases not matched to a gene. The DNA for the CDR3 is TGTGCCAGCAGTTTAGTTGCAGCGGGGGGCAGGTCCTACGAGCAGTACTTC. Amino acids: CASSLVAAGGRSYEQYF.

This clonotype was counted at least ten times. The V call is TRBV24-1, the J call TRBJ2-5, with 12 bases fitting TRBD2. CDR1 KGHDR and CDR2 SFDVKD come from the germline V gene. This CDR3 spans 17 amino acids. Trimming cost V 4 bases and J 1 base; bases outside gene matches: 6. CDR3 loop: CATSELLAGGTQETQYF. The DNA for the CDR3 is TGTGCCACCAGTGAGCTACTAGCGGGGGGAACCCAAGAGACCCAGTACTTC.

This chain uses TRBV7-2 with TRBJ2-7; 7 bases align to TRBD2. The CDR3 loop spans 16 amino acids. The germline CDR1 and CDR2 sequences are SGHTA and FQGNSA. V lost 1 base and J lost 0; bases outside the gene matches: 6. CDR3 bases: TGTGCCAGCAGCTTAGGGCTGGGCGGGAGCTCCTACGAGCAGTACTTC. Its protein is CASSLGLGGSSYEQYF.

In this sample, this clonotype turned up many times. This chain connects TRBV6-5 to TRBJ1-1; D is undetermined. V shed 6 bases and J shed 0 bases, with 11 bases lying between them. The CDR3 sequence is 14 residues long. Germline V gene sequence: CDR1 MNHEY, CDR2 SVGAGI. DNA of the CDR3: TGTGCCAGCAGGGGTTTAGGTGTGAACACTGAAGCTTTCTTT. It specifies CASRGLGVNTEAFF.

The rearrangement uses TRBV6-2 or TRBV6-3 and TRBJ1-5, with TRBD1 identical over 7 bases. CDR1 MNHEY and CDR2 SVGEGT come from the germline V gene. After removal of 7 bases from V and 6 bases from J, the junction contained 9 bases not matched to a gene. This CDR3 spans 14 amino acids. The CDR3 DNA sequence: TGTGCCAGCACAAAAGGGGGCGTCATTCAGCCCCAGCATTTT. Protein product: CASTKGGVIQPQHF.

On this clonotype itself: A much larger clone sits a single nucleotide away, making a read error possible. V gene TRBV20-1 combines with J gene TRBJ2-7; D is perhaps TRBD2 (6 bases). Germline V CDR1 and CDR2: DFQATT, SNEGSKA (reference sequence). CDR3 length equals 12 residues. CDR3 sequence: CSAGTPAREQCF. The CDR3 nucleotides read TGCAGTGCCGGGACTCCGGCAAGAGAGCAGTGCTTC.

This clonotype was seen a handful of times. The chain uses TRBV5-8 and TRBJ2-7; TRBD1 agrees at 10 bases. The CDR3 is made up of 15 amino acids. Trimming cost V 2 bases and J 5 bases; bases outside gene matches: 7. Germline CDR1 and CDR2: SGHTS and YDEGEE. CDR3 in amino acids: CASSFIRDRGNEQYF. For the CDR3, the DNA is TGTGCCAGCAGCTTTATACGGGACAGGGGTAACGAGCAGTACTTC.